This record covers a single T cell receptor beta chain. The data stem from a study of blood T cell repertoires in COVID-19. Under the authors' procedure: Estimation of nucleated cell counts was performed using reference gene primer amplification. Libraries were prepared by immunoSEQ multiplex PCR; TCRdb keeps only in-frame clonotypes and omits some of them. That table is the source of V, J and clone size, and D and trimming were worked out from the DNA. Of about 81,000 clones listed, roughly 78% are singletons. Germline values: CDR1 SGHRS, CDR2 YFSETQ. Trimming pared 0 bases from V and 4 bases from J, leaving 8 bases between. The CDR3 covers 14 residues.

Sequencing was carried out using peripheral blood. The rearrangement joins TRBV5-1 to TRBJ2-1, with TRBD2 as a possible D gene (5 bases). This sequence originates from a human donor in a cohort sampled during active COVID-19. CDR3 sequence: CASSLDTRYNEQFF. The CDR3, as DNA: TGCGCCAGCAGCTTGGACACTAGGTACAATGAGCAGTTCTTC.